This section outlines one T cell receptor (beta chain) sequence together with its context. Its matching antigen is unknown. Noted treatment: approximately 10-day PBMC culture with coronavirus spike peptide pools or control peptides (ViraFEST assay). The CDR3 runs to 13 residues. V was shortened by 0 bases and J by 10 bases, with 10 bases between the two germline ends. The germline V gene encodes CDR1 GTSNPN and CDR2 SVGIG (reference sequence). An Oncomine TCR Beta short-read assay was used to sequence the DNA from cultured CD4+ T cells. TCRdb reprocessed the PCR reads via MiXCR and lists one record per CDR3 protein. The data hold about 20,000 distinct CDR3 sequences, with approximately 49% observed a single time. The sample is drawn from a study of vaccination and CD4 T cells after COVID-19.

The chain uses TRBV30 and TRBJ1-6, with D maybe TRBD1 (6 bases). This receptor was taken from a human donor who had recovered from COVID-19. What was sequenced was CD4+ T cells from blood, cultured in vitro. The CDR3 loop is CAWSVQGGSPLHF. CDR3 nucleotides: TGTGCCTGGAGTGTACAGGGTGGCTCACCCCTCCACTTT. Drawing the rest from reference TRBV30 and TRBJ1-6, the complete variable domain is SQTIHQWPATLVQPVGSPLSLECTVEGTSNPNLYWYRQAAGRGLQLLFYSVGIGQISSEVPQNLSASRPQDRQFILSSKKLLLSDSGFYLCAWSVQGGSPLHFGNGTRLTVT.